Below, one T cell receptor beta chain is given with its context. Its matching antigen is unknown. Looked up from germline, CDR1 is MNHEY and CDR2 is SVGAGI. The ends lost 6 bases at V and 5 bases at J; junction bases unmatched: 6. CDR3 length: 14 residues. The sample is drawn from a study of cytomegalovirus exposure and HLA in healthy donors. The study ran its PCR with 60 Vbeta and 13 Jbeta primers. The method was immunoSEQ multiplex PCR; TCRdb's version includes in-frame clones alone and lacks a portion of them. The data contain roughly 230,000 clones, around 90% of them singletons. Study conclusions and caveats: In a later analysis, 17,000 or so TCR beta sequences were associated with HLA alleles at 0.05 false discovery rate. An ancestry cluster, one associated with Asian ancestry, reportedly showed fewer N-insertions than the roughly 700-donor mean in a later analysis. Certain sequence variants were highly shared and formed a cluster, and this cluster was likely a sequencing artifact.

At the time of sampling, donors were nominally healthy, though unrecorded immune exposures were likely. The sample taken for sequencing was PBMCs. The rearrangement links TRBV6-5 to TRBJ2-5; 10 bases are a match to TRBD2. This clonotype was sampled from a girl aged 2-10 years in good health and CMV-seronegative. The chain's CDR3 is CASRPSGGEETQYF. CDR3 nucleotide sequence: TGTGCCAGCAGACCCAGCGGGGGGGAGGAGACCCAGTACTTC.